The 26 T cell receptor beta chains in this list originate from one sample, sequenced in a study of T cell responses to AZD1222 COVID-19 vaccine. TCRdb's table, derived via immunoSEQ multiplex PCR, lists solely in-frame clones and lacks some. The sample holds around 150,000 clones, approximately 88% seen once. The sequences come from peripheral blood, collected 28 days after the second AZD1222 dose. Receptors originate from an adult who received the AZD1222 COVID-19 vaccine.

This chain joins TRBV7-9 and TRBJ2-7; D is perhaps TRBD1 or TRBD2 (6 bases each). The CDR3 sequence is 14 residues long. Trimming took off 1 base at V and 3 bases at J, with 10 bases between the two ends. Germline lookup yields CDR1 SEHNR and CDR2 FQNEAQ (reference sequence). The CDR3 sequence is CASSLGGALYEQYF. Written as DNA, the CDR3 is TGTGCCAGCAGCTTAGGGGGGGCCCTCTACGAGCAGTACTTC.

The V and J genes are TRBV4-2 and TRBJ2-7; D may correspond to TRBD1 or TRBD2 (5 bases each). This CDR3 has 19 amino acids. The ends were cut back, 0 bases at V and 5 bases at J, with 26 bases in the middle. The germline V gene encodes CDR1 LGHNA and CDR2 YNFKEQ. The CDR3 coding sequence is TGTGCCAGCAGCCAAGAGGGGACCTTCGGGTTGGGGAGTTCGGACGAGCAGTACTTC. Residues: CASSQEGTFGLGSSDEQYF.

CDR3 amino acids: CSASQGTSYTF. CDR3 sequence (DNA): TGCAGTGCTAGCCAGGGTACTAGCTACACCTTC. The chain is built from TRBV20-1 and TRBJ1-2; a weak D match, TRBD1 (5 bases). The germline V and J ends were trimmed by 3 bases and 9 bases, with 11 bases remaining between them. The germline V gene has CDR1 DFQATT and CDR2 SNEGSKA (reference sequence). The CDR3 is made up of 11 amino acids.

This chain joins TRBV5-1 and TRBJ2-5; the match to TRBD1 covers 7 bases. The ends lost 4 bases at V and 3 bases at J; junction bases unmatched: 6. There are 14 residues in the CDR3. Germline CDR1 is SGHRS and CDR2 is YFSETQ. CDR3 sequence: CASSPRQGEETQYF. CDR3 nucleotides: TGCGCCAGCAGCCCCCGACAGGGTGAAGAGACCCAGTACTTC. The whole variable domain, filled in from reference TRBV5-1 and TRBJ2-5, reads KAGVTQTPRYLIKTRGQQVTLSCSPISGHRSVSWYQQTPGQGLQFLFEYFSETQRNKGNFPGRFSGRQFSNSRSEMNVSTLELGDSALYLCASSPRQGEETQYFGPGTRLLVL.

The chain recombines TRBV3-1 (or the pseudogene TRBV3-2) with TRBJ1-4; D is uncertain. The germline V and J ends were trimmed by 2 bases and 7 bases, with 5 bases remaining between them. CDR3 length equals 12 residues. Per the germline V gene, CDR1 is LGHDT and CDR2 is YNNKEL (reference sequence). CDR3 protein: CASSQRFEKLFF. CDR3 sequence (DNA): TGTGCCAGCAGCCAAAGGTTTGAAAAACTGTTTTTT.

The rearrangement uses TRBV19 and TRBJ1-2; D may be TRBD1 (5 bases). Per the germline V gene, CDR1 is LNHDA and CDR2 is SQIVND (reference sequence). The CDR3 contains 14 residues. V lost 5 bases and J 4 bases, leaving 14 bases between the germline ends. CDR3 residues: CASSPDSYIYGYTF. CDR3 DNA: TGTGCCAGTAGTCCCGACAGTTATATCTATGGCTACACCTTC.

The J gene is TRBJ2-4, the V gene TRBV30, with 13 bases lining up with TRBD2. This CDR3 spans 19 amino acids. The germline V gene encodes CDR1 GTSNPN and CDR2 SVGIG (reference sequence). J was trimmed by 0 bases and V by 6 bases; bases with no gene match: 14. In DNA, the CDR3 is TGTGCCTGTAAAGCGTTACTAGCGGGGGGGAGATTAGCCAAAAACATTCAGTACTTC. This translates into CACKALLAGGRLAKNIQYF.

CDR3 sequence reads: CASSLAPAGDTGLLGNEQFF. Written as DNA, the CDR3 is TGTGCCAGCAGCTTAGCCCCGGCCGGGGACACCGGCCTCCTTGGCAATGAGCAGTTCTTC. This chain uses TRBV7-2 with TRBJ2-1; TRBD1 is a possible D gene (6 bases). Germline V lookup: CDR1 SGHTA, CDR2 FQGNSA. This CDR3 region has 20 residues. V lost 0 bases and J 6 bases, leaving 27 bases between the germline ends.

The chain has TRBV5-4 and TRBJ1-2, with 8 bases lining up with TRBD1. The CDR3 has 16 amino acids. Trimming cost V 3 bases and J 2 bases; bases outside gene matches: 9. Per germline, CDR1 SGHNT and CDR2 YYREEE (reference sequence). CDR3 amino acids: CASSSSGGTGNYGYTF. CDR3 DNA: TGTGCCAGCAGCTCAAGTGGGGGGACAGGAAACTATGGCTACACCTTC.

This clone has only a few counts. V and J are TRBV3-1 (or the pseudogene TRBV3-2) and TRBJ2-7; D perhaps matches TRBD1 (5 bases). V lost 6 bases and J lost 2, with 17 bases in between. The germline CDR1 and CDR2 sequences are LGHDT and YNNKEL (reference sequence). The CDR3 length is 15 residues. CDR3 residues: CASSFRAEVAYEQYF. The CDR3 DNA follows: TGTGCCAGCAGTTTCAGGGCAGAGGTAGCCTACGAGCAGTACTTC.

V gene TRBV5-1 combines with J gene TRBJ2-2; 11 nucleotides align to TRBD2. There are 17 residues in the CDR3. V lost 3 bases and J lost 3; bases outside the gene matches: 7. The germline V gene has CDR1 SGHRS and CDR2 YFSETQ. The CDR3 DNA sequence: TGCGCCAGCAGCTCCCGACTAGCGGGGAGTTACACCGGGGAGCTGTTTTTT. Translating it yields CASSSRLAGSYTGELFF.

This chain links TRBV2 with TRBJ2-7; unclear D gene. Germline V gene lookup returns CDR1 SNHLY and CDR2 FYNNEI. The CDR3 totals 12 residues. V lost 6 bases and J 5 bases, leaving 11 bases between the germline ends. DNA of the CDR3: TGTGCCAGCAGCTCCATGGTGAACGAGCAGTACTTC. Its protein is CASSSMVNEQYF.

The chain couples TRBV7-9 to TRBJ2-5, with D possibly matching TRBD2 (6 bases). Germline lookup yields CDR1 SEHNR and CDR2 FQNEAQ (reference sequence). This CDR3 contains 13 residues. The CDR3 sequence: CAGGIKYQETQYF. In nucleotides, the CDR3 is TGTGCGGGGGGAATTAAGTACCAAGAGACCCAGTACTTC.

The rearrangement links TRBV5-4 to TRBJ1-6, with TRBD1 matching 7 bases. The CDR3 spans 15 residues. Germline-derived CDR1 and CDR2 are SGHNT and YYREEE (reference sequence). V trimming: 3 bases; J trimming: 10 bases; junction bases outside the gene matches: 10. CDR3 loop: CASSYPAGGGSPLHF. CDR3 DNA sequence: TGTGCCAGCAGCTACCCGGCAGGGGGAGGGTCACCCCTCCACTTT. Based on the CDR3 plus reference TRBV5-4 and TRBJ1-6, the full variable domain is ETGVTQSPTHLIKTRGQQVTLRCSSQSGHNTVSWYQQALGQGPQFIFQYYREEENGRGNFPPRFSGLQFPNYSSELNVNALELDDSALYLCASSYPAGGGSPLHFGNGTRLTVT.

The chain joins TRBV12-3 or TRBV12-4 to TRBJ1-2; D is uncertain. The germline V and J ends were trimmed by 5 bases and 5 bases, with 6 bases remaining between them. The CDR3 contains 11 residues. As DNA, the CDR3 is TGTGCCAGCAGTCCCGGATATGGCTACACCTTC. Its protein product is CASSPGYGYTF.

In its sample, this clone was seen once. The chain recombines TRBV29-1 with TRBJ2-7; D uncertain. Germline V gene data show CDR1 as SQVTM and CDR2 as ANQGSEA. This CDR3 is built from 12 residues. Trimming removed 0 bases at V and 1 base at J, with 4 bases between. CDR3 nucleotides: TGCAGCGTTGAAGAACGATCCTACGAGCAGTACTTC. Translating it yields CSVEERSYEQYF.

The chain combines TRBV12-3 or TRBV12-4 with TRBJ2-7; 8 nucleotides agree with TRBD1. V trimming: 10 bases; J trimming: 5 bases; junction bases outside the gene matches: 7. CDR3 length: 12 amino acids. The CDR3 sequence: CATTGGQHEQYF. Written as DNA, the CDR3 is TGTGCCACTACAGGGGGGCAGCACGAGCAGTACTTC.

The V call is TRBV3-1 (or the pseudogene TRBV3-2), the J call TRBJ2-1; D is ambiguous. This CDR3 has 11 amino acids. V lost 4 bases, J lost 7 bases, and 5 bases lay in between. Germline loops: CDR1 LGHDT, CDR2 YNNKEL (reference sequence). The CDR3 is CASSRENEQFF. CDR3 bases: TGTGCCAGCAGCCGGGAAAATGAGCAGTTCTTC.

This chain links TRBV3-1 (or the pseudogene TRBV3-2) with TRBJ2-1; D gene ambiguous. Germline V CDR1 and CDR2: LGHDT, YNNKEL (reference sequence). The CDR3 runs 12 residues. The germline V and J ends were trimmed by 1 base and 6 bases, with 4 bases remaining between them. DNA of the CDR3: TGTGCCAGCAGCCAAGCTCCCAATGAGCAGTTCTTC. This encodes CASSQAPNEQFF.

The genes are TRBV3-1 (or the pseudogene TRBV3-2) and TRBJ1-5; a weak D match, TRBD1 (6 bases). CDR3 length equals 15 residues. The V and J ends lost 0 bases and 5 bases respectively, with 11 bases between them. Germline V gene sequence: CDR1 LGHDT, CDR2 YNNKEL (reference sequence). The CDR3 DNA reads TGTGCCAGCAGCCAAGATTTCGGGGGGCATCAGCCCCAGCATTTT. Protein: CASSQDFGGHQPQHF.

The CDR3 region has the DNA TGTGCCAGCAGCTTAGTCCAGGGTAGGAGTAATGAGCAGTTCTTC. Amino acids: CASSLVQGRSNEQFF. The V call is TRBV7-6, the J call TRBJ2-1; possible D gene TRBD1, 5 bases. Looked up from germline, CDR1 is SGHVS and CDR2 is FNYEAQ. The CDR3 has 15 residues. The V gene lost 1 base and the J gene lost 7 bases, with 14 bases spanning the gap.

This rearrangement joins TRBV7-3 to TRBJ2-5, with 9 bases matching TRBD2. CDR3 length equals 15 residues. V dropped 4 bases and J dropped 4; count of bases not matched to a gene: 7. Germline CDR1 SGHTA, CDR2 FQGTGA. The CDR3 nucleotides read TGTGCCAGCAGCTCGCTAGCGGGGCGGGGAGAGACCCAGTACTTC. Translated, it gives CASSSLAGRGETQYF.

The V call is TRBV19, the J call TRBJ2-5; perhaps TRBD1 as D (6 bases). This CDR3 has 13 residues. V was cut by 7 bases and J by 3 bases, with 12 bases left in between. Looked up from germline, CDR1 is LNHDA and CDR2 is SQIVND (reference sequence). CDR3 in DNA: TGTGCCAGTACCCCGGACAGCAAAGAGACCCAGTACTTC. Protein sequence: CASTPDSKETQYF.

This clone was recorded once. The chain uses TRBV11-2 and TRBJ1-4; D perhaps matches TRBD1 (5 bases). The germline gives CDR1 SGHAT, CDR2 FQNNGV. The CDR3 sequence is 17 residues long. V was pared by 1 base and J by 8 bases, with 20 bases between. CDR3 sequence (DNA): TGTGCCAGCAGCTTAGGTGTGGGGCAGGGATTTGGGGAAAAACTGTTTTTT. As protein: CASSLGVGQGFGEKLFF.

The V and J genes are TRBV3-1 (or the pseudogene TRBV3-2) and TRBJ2-1, with D perhaps TRBD1 (5 bases). Germline assignment: CDR1 LGHDT and CDR2 YNNKEL (reference sequence). The ends were cut back, 0 bases at V and 0 bases at J, with 9 bases in the middle. The length of the CDR3 is 16 residues. The CDR3, as DNA: TGTGCCAGCAGCCAAGATGGCAGGGACTCCTACAATGAGCAGTTCTTC. Protein: CASSQDGRDSYNEQFF.

This chain uses TRBV30 with TRBJ1-6; no reliable D call. The CDR3 consists of 16 residues. Trimming left V 1 base short and J 7 bases short, with 17 bases between. In germline, CDR1 is GTSNPN, CDR2 SVGIG (reference sequence). In DNA, the CDR3 is TGTGCCTGGAGTGCACCCTTGGGAGTATCGAATTCACCCCTCCACTTT. Translated: CAWSAPLGVSNSPLHF. Using reference TRBV30 and TRBJ1-6 for the parts outside the CDR3, the full variable domain is SQTIHQWPATLVQPVGSPLSLECTVEGTSNPNLYWYRQAAGRGLQLLFYSVGIGQISSEVPQNLSASRPQDRQFILSSKKLLLSDSGFYLCAWSAPLGVSNSPLHFGNGTRLTVT.